Following are 14 T cell receptor beta chains from one sample sequenced in a study of shared clonotypes between healthy human individuals. Assay: immunoSEQ multiplex PCR; the TCRdb copy retains only in-frame clones and omits some. This sample yields roughly 2.1 million clones, of which about 92% are seen a single time; approximately 1.7% belongs to the top ten. Naive-designated CD8 cells lacked CD45RO, were positively enriched for CCR7, and omitted terminally differentiated effector memory CD45RA+ cells. Sequenced input: naive CD8+ T cells from PBMCs. These receptors were taken from a man aged 18 to 30 in good health. Some clones in this sample may be carry-over from other donors' samples.

This chain joins TRBV30 and TRBJ2-3, with 9 bases identical to TRBD1. CDR1 GTSNPN and CDR2 SVGIG come from the germline V gene (reference sequence). V gave up 8 bases and J gave up 4 bases; unmatched junction bases: 16. The CDR3 covers 16 residues. The chain's CDR3 is CAQVLARDREADTQYF. In DNA, the CDR3 is TGTGCCCAAGTCTTGGCCCGGGACAGGGAGGCAGATACGCAGTATTTT.

In DNA, the CDR3 is TGCAGCGAAGATCGGGGCAGGGAGCCGGTAGAGACCCAGTACTTC. The encoded protein is CSEDRGREPVETQYF. This chain connects TRBV29-1 to TRBJ2-5, with D possibly called TRBD1 or TRBD2 (5 bases each). The germline V gene has CDR1 SQVTM and CDR2 ANQGSEA. The ends were cut back, 7 bases at V and 4 bases at J, with 22 bases in the middle. The CDR3 loop spans 15 amino acids.

This chain joins TRBV14 and TRBJ2-1, with 9 bases lining up with TRBD1. Germline values: CDR1 SGHDN, CDR2 FVKESK. The V and J ends lost 5 bases and 4 bases, in that order; junction bases with no gene match: 9. This CDR3 is 16 amino acids long. The CDR3 sequence: CASSSDRGIKYNEQFF. CDR3 in DNA: TGTGCCAGCAGCTCCGACAGGGGGATCAAGTACAATGAGCAGTTCTTC.

The gene calls are TRBV6-4 and TRBJ1-2; D is perhaps TRBD1 (5 bases). CDR1 is MRHNA, CDR2 SNTAGT, per germline. Trimming left V 0 bases short and J 0 bases short, with 8 bases between. This CDR3 spans 15 amino acids. The CDR3 coding sequence is TGTGCCAGCAGTGACTCGGGGGATTCTAACTATGGCTACACCTTC. Translating it yields CASSDSGDSNYGYTF.

This chain connects TRBV6-1 to TRBJ2-1, with D hard to call. The germline gives CDR1 MNHNS, CDR2 SASEGT. V shed 2 bases and J shed 1 base, with 9 bases lying between them. The CDR3 sequence is 15 residues long. CDR3 in amino acids: CASSEKWVSYNEQFF. Written as DNA, the CDR3 is TGTGCCAGCAGTGAAAAGTGGGTATCCTACAATGAGCAGTTCTTC.

The chain employs TRBV5-6 and TRBJ2-7; 12 positions agree with TRBD1. Trimming at V came to 6 bases and at J to 7 bases, leaving 11 bases not matched to a gene. Per germline, CDR1 SGHDT and CDR2 YYEEEE. The CDR3 runs to 15 residues. This CDR3 reads CASNEGGTGGWEQYF. The CDR3 nucleotides read TGTGCCAGCAACGAGGGAGGGACAGGGGGCTGGGAGCAGTACTTC. Full variable domain (remainder filled in from reference TRBV5-6 and TRBJ2-7): DAGVTQSPTHLIKTRGQQVTLRCSPKSGHDTVSWYQQALGQGPQFIFQYYEEEERQRGNFPDRFSGHQFPNYSSELNVNALLLGDSALYLCASNEGGTGGWEQYFGPGTRLTVT.

This clone appeared a single time. The chain uses TRBV6-1 and TRBJ2-1; no clear D. V was cut by 2 bases and J by 5 bases, with 16 bases left in between. The CDR3 length is 16 residues. In germline, CDR1 is MNHNS, CDR2 SASEGT. CDR3 bases: TGTGCCAGCAGTGAATATGTTACAGATCATAACAATGAGCAGTTCTTC. Protein sequence: CASSEYVTDHNNEQFF.

The chain employs TRBV6-6 and TRBJ2-1, with TRBD2 matching 9 bases. The CDR3 has 16 amino acids. Germline loops: CDR1 MNHNY, CDR2 SVGAGI (reference sequence). Unmatched junction bases numbered 10, after V lost 6 bases and J lost 4 bases. The CDR3 here is CASRPLAGREYNEQFF. The CDR3 region has the DNA TGTGCCAGCAGACCCCTAGCGGGGAGGGAATACAATGAGCAGTTCTTC.

In this sample, this clone turned up once. The CDR3 here is CASSFWTGGPNEQFF. DNA of the CDR3: TGCGCCAGCAGCTTTTGGACAGGGGGTCCCAATGAGCAGTTCTTC. The rearrangement uses TRBV5-1 and TRBJ2-1, with 10 positions matching TRBD1. CDR1 and CDR2 from the germline V gene are SGHRS and YFSETQ. V lost 2 bases and J lost 6; bases outside the gene matches: 5. This CDR3 comprises 15 residues.

CDR3 DNA: TGTGCCAGCAGCCCCGTTGGCGGGAGGAGCTCCTACAATGAGCAGTTCTTC. Translated: CASSPVGGRSSYNEQFF. The chain couples TRBV7-8 to TRBJ2-1; TRBD2 matches 8 bases. Losses at the gene ends were 5 bases for V and 0 bases for J; bases not matched to a gene: 9. CDR1 and CDR2 from the germline V gene are SGHVS and FQNEAQ. CDR3 length equals 17 residues. Full variable domain (missing parts from reference TRBV7-8 and TRBJ2-1): GAGVSQSPRYKVAKRGQDVALRCDPISGHVSLFWYQQALGQGPEFLTYFQNEAQLDKSGLPSDRFFAERPEGSVSTLKIQRTQQEDSAVYLCASSPVGGRSSYNEQFFGPGTRLTVL.

V and J are TRBV5-1 and TRBJ1-1, with TRBD1 matching over 7 bases. J was trimmed by 1 base and V by 4 bases; bases with no gene match: 7. Germline CDR1 is SGHRS and CDR2 is YFSETQ. The CDR3 contains 15 residues. The DNA of the CDR3 is TGCGCCAGCAGCGCAGACAGGGAGAAGAACACTGAAGCTTTCTTT. Translated: CASSADREKNTEAFF.

The gene calls are TRBV10-2 and TRBJ1-5, with TRBD1 as a possible D gene (6 bases). The CDR3 totals 15 residues. Trimming removed 4 bases at V and 6 bases at J, with 16 bases between. Per germline, CDR1 WSHSY and CDR2 SAAADI. This CDR3 reads CASSGRGGEGQPQHF. CDR3 nucleotide sequence: TGCGCCAGCAGTGGGCGCGGGGGCGAGGGTCAGCCCCAGCATTTT.

The V gene is TRBV9, the J gene TRBJ2-1; 7 nucleotides line up with TRBD2. CDR3 length: 15 amino acids. The trim removed 5 bases at V and 4 bases at J, leaving 9 bases unmatched. Germline values: CDR1 SGDLS, CDR2 YYNGEE. The CDR3 bases are TGTGCCAGCAGGTTAGGTCTAGCGGAGTACAATGAGCAGTTCTTC. This gives the protein CASRLGLAEYNEQFF.

V is TRBV18 and J is TRBJ2-5; 7 bases match TRBD2. Unmatched junction bases numbered 17, after V lost 9 bases and J lost 4 bases. Per the germline V gene, CDR1 is KGHSH and CDR2 is LQKENI. This CDR3 spans 16 amino acids. In DNA form, the CDR3 reads TGTGCCAGTTCCCTCGGAGTCCAGGGAGGGAGAGAGACCCAGTACTTC. It yields the protein CASSLGVQGGRETQYF.